This TCR beta chain was identified during a study of tumor-infiltrating lymphocytes in primary liver carcinoma. About the study: There were tumors of stage T1-T3 N0M0, each 4.2 to 10 cm across.

Study observations and caveats: Representation across all five tumor regions was limited to only about 7.5-24% of top clones.

Constant-region priming of 500 to 550 ng total RNA yielded TCR beta cDNA. Investigators got TCR beta libraries out of three nested multiplex PCR rounds, done with slightly modified ARM-PCR. In the first two PCR rounds, TRBV1-TRBV30 forward primers were paired with a C-beta reverse primer, and each round lasted roughly 9 cycles. From the multiplex PCR reads, TCRdb called clonotypes with MiXCR, one entry per CDR3 protein. The data show about 78,000 distinct CDR3 sequences, 55% to 75% seen once. In the case of this clonotype: The antigen is unknown. The junction departs from germline at one end; a sequencing error may be responsible.

Co-extracting RNA and DNA was done with about 20-34 mg of unsorted bulk tissue as input. This CDR3 region has 15 residues. CDR1 and CDR2 from the germline V gene are MDHEN and SYDVKM. The genes are TRBV28 and TRBJ2-5, with TRBD1 matching over 8 bases. The sequence derives from a man aged 35-49 years with primary liver carcinoma and hepatitis B virus infection. The sequenced sample consisted of liver tumor tissue from sampling region 4. Subset reported: tumor region T4, right-lateral pole. The CDR3 loop reads CGSSSIGQGQETQYF. The CDR3 DNA reads as TGTGGCAGCAGTTCGATAGGACAGGGTCAAGAGACCCAATACTTC.